Presented here are 20 T cell receptor beta chains from one specimen sequenced in a study of cytomegalovirus exposure and HLA in healthy donors (TCRdb year 2017). To prepare the library, the immunoSEQ multiplex PCR assay was applied. This is the immuneACCESS table as TCRdb keeps it, with only in-frame sequences that have V and J called. A part of the clones is gone; compared with another copy, unresolved V genes explain less than half, and the rest is unexplained. In all, the sample holds under 95,000 clones, and roughly 93% of those were seen once. The ten largest clonotypes hold approximately 2% of the sample. Material: PBMCs. The receptor source for this set is a man aged 25-40 years in good health and CMV-seronegative.

The J gene is TRBJ2-7, the V gene TRBV5-1; the match to TRBD1 covers 11 bases. The CDR3 runs to 17 residues. CDR1 and CDR2 from the germline V gene are SGHRS and YFSETQ. Trimming cost V 4 bases and J 3 bases; bases outside gene matches: 12. In DNA, the CDR3 is TGCGCCAGCAGCCCGAGGCAGGGACAGGGGGTTAACTACGAGCAGTACTTC. It encodes CASSPRQGQGVNYEQYF. Supplemented by reference TRBV5-1 and TRBJ2-7, the full variable domain reads KAGVTQTPRYLIKTRGQQVTLSCSPISGHRSVSWYQQTPGQGLQFLFEYFSETQRNKGNFPGRFSGRQFSNSRSEMNVSTLELGDSALYLCASSPRQGQGVNYEQYFGPGTRLTVT.

V usage is TRBV11-2 and J usage is TRBJ2-5, with TRBD1 matching 7 bases. CDR1 is SGHAT, CDR2 FQNNGV, per germline. The CDR3 loop spans 15 amino acids. V lost 3 bases, J lost 3 bases, and 7 bases stayed unmatched. The CDR3 sequence: CASSFQGETKETQYF. The CDR3 DNA follows: TGTGCCAGCAGCTTTCAGGGGGAGACCAAAGAGACCCAGTACTTC. The full variable domain, with the rest looked up from reference TRBV11-2 and TRBJ2-5, is EAGVAQSPRYKIIEKRQSVAFWCNPISGHATLYWYQQILGQGPKLLIQFQNNGVVDDSQLPKDRFSAERLKGVDSTLKIQPAKLEDSAVYLCASSFQGETKETQYFGPGTRLLVL.

This CDR3 reads CASIPGPNTGELFF. Written as DNA, the CDR3 is TGTGCCAGTATCCCAGGGCCCAACACCGGGGAGCTGTTTTTT. V gene TRBV19 combines with J gene TRBJ2-2; possibly TRBD1 for D (5 bases). V was cut by 7 bases and J by 2 bases, with 11 bases left in between. The CDR3 covers 14 residues. Germline-derived CDR1 and CDR2 are LNHDA and SQIVND (reference sequence).

The CDR3 DNA follows: TGTGCCAGCAGTCCGAGTATGAGGGATAGCACAGATACGCAGTATTTT. Its translation is CASSPSMRDSTDTQYF. V is TRBV2 and J is TRBJ2-3; D is possibly TRBD2 (5 bases). The germline V and J ends were trimmed by 5 bases and 0 bases, with 15 bases remaining between them. In germline, CDR1 is SNHLY, CDR2 FYNNEI. The CDR3 runs 16 residues.

The chain employs TRBV4-2 and TRBJ2-3, with D possibly being TRBD1 (5 bases). CDR1 is LGHNA, CDR2 YNFKEQ, per germline. Trimming shortened V by 6 bases and J by 4 bases, and 14 bases separated the two germline ends. The CDR3 runs to 14 residues. The CDR3 sequence: CASRGRQGSDTQYF. The CDR3 nucleotides read TGTGCCAGCAGAGGTCGTCAGGGCTCAGATACGCAGTATTTT.

This chain uses TRBV7-9 with TRBJ1-6; D call uncertain. Deletions cut 5 bases from V and 7 bases from J, with 6 bases between. Germline CDR1 reads SEHNR; CDR2 reads FQNEAQ (reference sequence). CDR3 length equals 12 residues. CDR3 coding DNA: TGTGCCAGCAGCCCCGGGAATTCACCCCTCCACTTT. This codes for CASSPGNSPLHF. Full variable domain (outside the CDR3, taken from reference TRBV7-9 and TRBJ1-6): DTGVSQNPRHKITKRGQNVTFRCDPISEHNRLYWYRQTLGQGPEFLTYFQNEAQLEKSRLLSDRFSAERPKGSFSTLEIQRTEQGDSAMYLCASSPGNSPLHFGNGTRLTVT.

A single count supports this clone. The chain recombines TRBV7-9 with TRBJ1-2, with 9 bases identical to TRBD1. The length of the CDR3 is 15 residues. Per the germline V gene, CDR1 is SEHNR and CDR2 is FQNEAQ (reference sequence). V gave up 5 bases and J gave up 3 bases; unmatched junction bases: 7. The CDR3 sequence: CASSGDRAVYYGYTF. The CDR3 nucleotides are TGTGCCAGCAGCGGGGACAGGGCAGTATACTATGGCTACACCTTC.

The chain carries TRBV11-3 and TRBJ2-5; possibly TRBD1 for D (6 bases). CDR3 size: 14 residues. Per the germline V gene, CDR1 is SGHNT and CDR2 is YENEEA. V dropped 1 base and J dropped 5 bases, with 11 bases sitting between them. Here the CDR3 reads CASSLGRGSETQYF. The CDR3, as DNA: TGTGCCAGCAGCTTAGGAAGGGGGTCGGAGACCCAGTACTTC.

CDR3 protein: CASSAGGRYSGNTIYF. The CDR3 DNA sequence: TGTGCCAGCAGCGCCGGCGGCCGGTACTCTGGAAACACCATATATTTT. This chain connects TRBV5-4 to TRBJ1-3, with D unresolved. V was trimmed by 4 bases and J by 0 bases, leaving 14 bases between them. Germline V lookup: CDR1 SGHNT, CDR2 YYREEE (reference sequence). The CDR3 extends over 16 amino acids.

V usage is TRBV9 and J usage is TRBJ2-7; 8 nucleotides line up with TRBD1. CDR1 SGDLS and CDR2 YYNGEE come from the germline V gene. The CDR3 consists of 15 residues. J was trimmed by 2 bases and V by 2 bases; bases with no gene match: 6. DNA for the CDR3: TGTGCCAGCAGCGTCGGACAGGGAAACCCCTACGAGCAGTACTTC. Amino acid sequence: CASSVGQGNPYEQYF.

V gene TRBV2 combines with J gene TRBJ1-1; D is possibly TRBD1 (5 bases). The CDR3 spans 13 residues. Trimming stripped 4 bases from V and 2 bases from J, with 8 bases between. From germline, CDR1 is SNHLY and CDR2 FYNNEI. Here the CDR3 DNA reads TGTGCCAGCAGTGCCCAGGGTAACACTGAAGCTTTCTTT. Protein product: CASSAQGNTEAFF.

The rearrangement uses TRBV27 and TRBJ2-5; a weak D match, TRBD1 (7 bases). The CDR3 contains 14 residues. Trimming shortened V by 2 bases and J by 2 bases, and 9 bases separated the two germline ends. Germline CDR1 is MNHEY and CDR2 is SMNVEV (reference sequence). CDR3 coding DNA: TGTGCCAGCAGTTTAGCGGGACAGCAAGAGACCCAGTACTTC. Protein sequence: CASSLAGQQETQYF.

This chain connects TRBV11-2 to TRBJ2-5, with 7 bases fitting TRBD2. With 1 base clipped from V and 4 bases from J, the junction kept 15 bases outside the gene matches. Germline V gene data show CDR1 as SGHAT and CDR2 as FQNNGV. This CDR3 spans 18 amino acids. CDR3 nucleotide sequence: TGTGCCAGCAGCTTAGCGGGGAGGGCCAGGGATATCCGAGAGACCCAGTACTTC. This codes for CASSLAGRARDIRETQYF. Full variable domain (remainder filled in from reference TRBV11-2 and TRBJ2-5): EAGVAQSPRYKIIEKRQSVAFWCNPISGHATLYWYQQILGQGPKLLIQFQNNGVVDDSQLPKDRFSAERLKGVDSTLKIQPAKLEDSAVYLCASSLAGRARDIRETQYFGPGTRLLVL.

The chain couples TRBV30 to TRBJ1-1; 7 bases align to TRBD1. The length of the CDR3 is 14 residues. The V gene's germline CDR1 is GTSNPN and CDR2 SVGIG (reference sequence). Trimming removed 3 bases from V and 5 bases from J; junction bases left unmatched: 9. CDR3 nucleotides: TGTGCCTGGAGGCGGGGACAGAGGAGGACTGAAGCTTTCTTT. It translates to CAWRRGQRRTEAFF. The variable domain in full, completed from reference TRBV30 and TRBJ1-1, reads SQTIHQWPATLVQPVGSPLSLECTVEGTSNPNLYWYRQAAGRGLQLLFYSVGIGQISSEVPQNLSASRPQDRQFILSSKKLLLSDSGFYLCAWRRGQRRTEAFFGQGTRLTVV.

V gene TRBV10-2 combines with J gene TRBJ1-5; 10 bases agree with TRBD1. Germline V gene lookup returns CDR1 WSHSY and CDR2 SAAADI. The V segment lost 4 bases and the J segment 4 bases; nucleotides outside the gene matches: 7. The length of the CDR3 is 16 residues. The CDR3 sequence: CASSAVRGQGNQPQHF. The CDR3 nucleotides are TGCGCCAGCAGTGCGGTACGGGGACAGGGGAATCAGCCCCAGCATTTT.

V usage is TRBV28 and J usage is TRBJ2-7, with unresolved D. The V gene's germline CDR1 is MDHEN and CDR2 SYDVKM. The CDR3 has 14 residues. Trimming shortened V by 6 bases and J by 0 bases, and 12 bases separated the two germline ends. CDR3: CASSPASSSYEQYF. CDR3 nucleotides: TGTGCCAGCAGCCCAGCGAGTAGCTCCTACGAGCAGTACTTC. Supplemented by reference TRBV28 and TRBJ2-7, the full variable domain reads DVKVTQSSRYLVKRTGEKVFLECVQDMDHENMFWYRQDPGLGLRLIYFSYDVKMKEKGDIPEGYSVSREKKERFSLILESASTNQTSMYLCASSPASSSYEQYFGPGTRLTVT.

V is TRBV7-8 and J is TRBJ2-1; D is ambiguous. V lost 5 bases and J lost 0, with 11 bases in between. The CDR3 totals 15 residues. Germline assignment: CDR1 SGHVS and CDR2 FQNEAQ. CDR3 in amino acids: CASSHPPSSYNEQFF. CDR3 nucleotide sequence: TGTGCCAGCAGCCATCCTCCGAGCTCCTACAATGAGCAGTTCTTC.

The chain recombines TRBV29-1 with TRBJ1-1, with a possible D match to TRBD1 (6 bases). CDR1 and CDR2 from the germline V gene are SQVTM and ANQGSEA. V was trimmed by 4 bases and J by 1 base, leaving 13 bases between them. The CDR3 is 14 amino acids. CDR3 nucleotide sequence: TGCAGCGTTGGGCCCGGGACACAGAACACTGAAGCTTTCTTT. Amino acids: CSVGPGTQNTEAFF.

The chain recombines TRBV11-2 with TRBJ2-1; the match to TRBD2 covers 10 bases. The ends lost 2 bases at V and 8 bases at J; junction bases unmatched: 9. The CDR3 is 16 amino acids. Germline V CDR1 and CDR2: SGHAT, FQNNGV. This CDR3 is CASSLNHPSGSYEQFF. The CDR3 DNA follows: TGTGCCAGCAGCTTAAACCACCCTAGCGGGAGCTATGAGCAGTTCTTC.

CDR3 in amino acids: CASSLARSPYEQYF. CDR3 coding DNA: TGTGCCAGCAGCTTAGCGAGGAGCCCCTACGAGCAGTACTTC. This chain links TRBV11-2 with TRBJ2-7; no definite D call. Trimming left V 1 base short and J 2 bases short, with 9 bases between. The germline V gene has CDR1 SGHAT and CDR2 FQNNGV. The CDR3 totals 14 residues.